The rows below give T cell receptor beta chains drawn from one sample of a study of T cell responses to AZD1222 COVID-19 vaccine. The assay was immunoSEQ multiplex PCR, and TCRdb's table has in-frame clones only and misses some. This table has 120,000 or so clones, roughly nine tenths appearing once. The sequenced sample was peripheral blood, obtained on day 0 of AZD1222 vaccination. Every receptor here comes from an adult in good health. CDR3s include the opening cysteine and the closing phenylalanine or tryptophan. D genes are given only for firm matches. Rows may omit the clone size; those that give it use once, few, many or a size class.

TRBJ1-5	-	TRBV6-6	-	TGTGCCAGCAGTAATGGACTGCTTAATAGCAATCAGCCCCAGCATTTT	CASSNGLLNSNQPQHF
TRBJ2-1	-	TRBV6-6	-	TGTGCCAGCAGTTCTACAGGGCAGGGTGAGCAGTTCTTC	CASSSTGQGEQFF
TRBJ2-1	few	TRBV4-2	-	TGTGCCAGCAGCCCTCCGAAGGCCTACAATGAGCAGTTCTTC	CASSPPKAYNEQFF
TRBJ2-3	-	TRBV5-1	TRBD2	TGCGCCAGCAGCTTGGCTTGGACTAGCCGTACGCAGTATTTT	CASSLAWTSRTQYF
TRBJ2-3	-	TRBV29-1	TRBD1	TGCAGCGTGCAACAGGGGGCAGATACGCAGTATTTT	CSVQQGADTQYF
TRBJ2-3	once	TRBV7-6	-	TGTGCCAGCAGTCAAGGAGGCGGGTTTGGCGATACGCAGTATTTT	CASSQGGGFGDTQYF
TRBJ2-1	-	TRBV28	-	TGTGCCAGCACAGGTTACTCCTACAATGAGCAGTTCTTC	CASTGYSYNEQFF
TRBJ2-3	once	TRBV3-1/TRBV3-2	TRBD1	TGTGCCAGCAGCCTCACAGCCGGACCGGGACAGGGAGAACGCGGTACGCAGTATTTT	CASSLTAGPGQGERGTQYF
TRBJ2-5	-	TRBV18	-	TGTGCCAGCTCACCATTTATGGGGGAAGAGACCCAGTACTTC	CASSPFMGEETQYF
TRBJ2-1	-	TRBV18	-	TGTGCCAGCTCACCACCTTATAGCCGCGATGAGCAGTTCTTC	CASSPPYSRDEQFF
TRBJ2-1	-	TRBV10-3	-	TGTGCCATCAGGGGGGTCCTCGATCATGAGCAGTTCTTC	CAIRGVLDHEQFF
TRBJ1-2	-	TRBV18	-	TGTGCCAGCTCAATTGCTAGTAAGGGCTACACCTTC	CASSIASKGYTF
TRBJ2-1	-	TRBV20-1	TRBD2	TGCAGTGCTCCTAGCGGCAATGAGCAGTTCTTC	CSAPSGNEQFF
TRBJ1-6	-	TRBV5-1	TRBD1	TGCGCCAGCAGCTTAGACCCGGGACAGGGGTATTCACCCCTCCACTTT	CASSLDPGQGYSPLHF
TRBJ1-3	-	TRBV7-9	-	TGTGCCAGCAGCTTTCCAGGTGACACCATATATTTT	CASSFPGDTIYF
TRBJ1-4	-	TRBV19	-	TGTGCCAGTAGTAACCAGCCTTCCTATGAAAAACTGTTTTTT	CASSNQPSYEKLFF